This entry features one T cell receptor beta chain sequence. The target antigen is unknown. The source of the sample is a study of cytomegalovirus exposure and HLA in healthy donors. Overall study results and limits: Later analysis suggested links between common viral pathogens and several top significant clusters.

V was cut by 2 bases and J by 5 bases, with 10 bases left in between. This CDR3 is built from 15 residues. Germline CDR1 reads MNHEY; CDR2 reads SMNVEV (reference sequence). Both 60 Vbeta primers and 13 Jbeta primers went into the PCR. Method: immunoSEQ multiplex PCR; TCRdb's copy keeps in-frame clones and lacks some. The table includes approximately 160,000 clones, roughly 77% detected once. The clonotype originates from a woman between 50 and 59 years old in good health and CMV-seropositive. The gene calls are TRBV27 and TRBJ1-6; a weak D match, TRBD1 (6 bases). The sample consisted of PBMCs. CDR3 coding DNA: TGTGCCAGCAGTTTACGGTCAGGGGATAATTCACCCCTCCACTTT. Its translation is CASSLRSGDNSPLHF.